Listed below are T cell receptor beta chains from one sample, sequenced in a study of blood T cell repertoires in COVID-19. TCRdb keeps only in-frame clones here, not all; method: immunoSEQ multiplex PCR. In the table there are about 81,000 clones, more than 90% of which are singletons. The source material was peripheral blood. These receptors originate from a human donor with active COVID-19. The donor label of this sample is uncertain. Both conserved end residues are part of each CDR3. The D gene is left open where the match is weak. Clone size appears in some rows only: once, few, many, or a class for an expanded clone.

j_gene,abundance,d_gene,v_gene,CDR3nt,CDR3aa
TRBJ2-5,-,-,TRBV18,TGTGCCGTCGCTAGGGGTAGCCAAGAGACCCAGTACTTC,CAVARGSQETQYF
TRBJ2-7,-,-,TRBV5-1,TGCGCCAGCAGCTGGGGTGCAGGGGGGAACGAGCAGTACTTC,CASSWGAGGNEQYF
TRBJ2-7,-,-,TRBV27,TGTGCCAGCAGTTTCGGAGGGTACGAGCAGTACTTC,CASSFGGYEQYF
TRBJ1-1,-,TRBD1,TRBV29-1,TGCAGCGTTGACGGCAGGGGGGTGAACACTGAAGCTTTCTTT,CSVDGRGVNTEAFF
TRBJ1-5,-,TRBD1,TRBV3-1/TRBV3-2,TGTGCCAGCAGCCGGACAGGGGATAGCAATCAGCCCCAGCATTTT,CASSRTGDSNQPQHF
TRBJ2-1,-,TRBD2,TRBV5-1,TGCGCCAGCAGCTTGGTAGCGGGAGGCGACAATGAGCAGTTCTTC,CASSLVAGGDNEQFF
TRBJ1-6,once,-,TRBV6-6,TGTGCCAGCACCCGCGGGGCGGTCATTAATTCACCCCTCCACTTT,CASTRGAVINSPLHF
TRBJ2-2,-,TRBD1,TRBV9,TGTGCCAGCAGCGTAGTGGCAGGGGGCCCCGGGGAGCTGTTTTTT,CASSVVAGGPGELFF
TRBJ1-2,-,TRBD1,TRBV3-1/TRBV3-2,TGTGCCAGCAACCCTAGGACAGGGTCGAACTATGGCTACACCTTC,CASNPRTGSNYGYTF
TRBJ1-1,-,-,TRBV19,TGTGCCAGTAGTGTAAGGGAGGACACTGAAGCTTTCTTT,CASSVREDTEAFF
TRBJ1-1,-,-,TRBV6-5,TGTGCCAGCAGTTGGGGAGAGGACACTGAAGCTTTCTTT,CASSWGEDTEAFF
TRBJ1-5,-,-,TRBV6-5,TGTGCCAGCAGTCCGGACAGTATCTATCAGCCCCAGCATTTT,CASSPDSIYQPQHF
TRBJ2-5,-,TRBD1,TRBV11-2,TGTGCCAGCAGCAGACGACAGGGTGGGGGCCAAGAGACCCAGTACTTC,CASSRRQGGGQETQYF
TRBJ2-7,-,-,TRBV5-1,TGCGCCAGCAGCTTGGACCCCGGGACACAGCAGTACTTC,CASSLDPGTQQYF
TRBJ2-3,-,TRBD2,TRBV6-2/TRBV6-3,TGTGCCAGCAGCCTAGGACTAGCGGGAGCTGATACGCAGTATTTT,CASSLGLAGADTQYF
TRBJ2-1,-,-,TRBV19,TGTGCCAGTAGGGTTGACAGATACAATGAGCAGTTCTTC,CASRVDRYNEQFF
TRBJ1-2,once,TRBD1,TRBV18,TGTGCCAGCTCACCTGGGACAGGAGCCCTTGGCTACACCTTC,CASSPGTGALGYTF
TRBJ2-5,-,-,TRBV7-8,TGTGCCAGCAGCTTAGCGCGGCCAGGGCAAGAGACCCAGTACTTC,CASSLARPGQETQYF
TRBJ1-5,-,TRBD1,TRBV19,TGTGCCAGTAGTCAGGGACAGGGGGGTTTTGATCAGCCCCAGCATTTT,CASSQGQGGFDQPQHF
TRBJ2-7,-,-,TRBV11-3,TGTGCCAGCAGCTTAGAACAGGCAAGCTCCTACGAGCAGTACTTC,CASSLEQASSYEQYF
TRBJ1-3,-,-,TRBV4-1,TGCGCCAGCAGCCACGGACTCTTTTTGAGAAACACCATATATTTT,CASSHGLFLRNTIYF
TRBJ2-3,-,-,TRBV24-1,TGTGCCACCAGTGATTTAAACAGTTACACAGATACGCAGTATTTT,CATSDLNSYTDTQYF
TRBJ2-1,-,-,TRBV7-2,TGTGCCAGCAGCTTAGAAATAGGGACTCCATACAATGAGCAGTTCTTC,CASSLEIGTPYNEQFF
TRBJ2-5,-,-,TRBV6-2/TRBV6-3,TGTGCCAGCAGTTACCCCTTTGCGGGGTCCCAGTACTTC,CASSYPFAGSQYF
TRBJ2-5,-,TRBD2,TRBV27,TGTGCCAGCAGTCTAGCGGGGAGATTCTCCCAAGAGACCCAGTACTTC,CASSLAGRFSQETQYF
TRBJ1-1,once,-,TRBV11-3,TGTGCCAGCAGCTTAGAGGGGCAGTCGGGCACTGAAGCTTTCTTT,CASSLEGQSGTEAFF
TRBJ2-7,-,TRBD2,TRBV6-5,TGTGCCAGCAGTCAACTAGCGGGAGTCGCCGAGCAGTACTTC,CASSQLAGVAEQYF
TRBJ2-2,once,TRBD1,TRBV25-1,TGTGCCAGCCTTGGGACAGGGGCCACCGGGGAGCTGTTTTTT,CASLGTGATGELFF
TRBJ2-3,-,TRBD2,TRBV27,TGTGCCAGCAGTTTAGGGGCAGGGAGGGCAGATACGCAGTATTTT,CASSLGAGRADTQYF
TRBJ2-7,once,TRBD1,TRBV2,TGTGCCAGCAGGCCGGACAGGAGCTACGAGCAGTACTTC,CASRPDRSYEQYF
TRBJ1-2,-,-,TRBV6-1,TGTGCCAGCAGTGAAAGTGGCAGGGTGAATGGCTACACCTTC,CASSESGRVNGYTF
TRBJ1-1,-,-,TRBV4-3,TGCGCCAGCAGCCAAGCTTTGGGGGGGGATGTAGCTTTCTTT,CASSQALGGDVAFF
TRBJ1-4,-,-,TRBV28,TGTGCCAGCACTGCAACTAATGAAAAACTGTTTTTT,CASTATNEKLFF
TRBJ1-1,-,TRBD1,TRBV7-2,TGTGCCAGCAGCGAGGGGGCAGGGGTTACCGCTGAAGCTTTCTTT,CASSEGAGVTAEAFF
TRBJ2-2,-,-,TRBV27,TGTGCCAGCAGTTTATGGGGCTACACCGGGGAGCTGTTTTTT,CASSLWGYTGELFF
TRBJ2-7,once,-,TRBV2,TGTGCCAGCAGTCGGTCGTCCTACGAGCAGTACTTC,CASSRSSYEQYF
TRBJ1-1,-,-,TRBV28,TGTGCCAGCAGTTTACGGGAGCTACTTGAAGCTTTCTTT,CASSLRELLEAFF
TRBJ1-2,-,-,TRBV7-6,TGTGCCAGCAGCCCACGGACAGAAGCTAACTATGGCTACACCTTC,CASSPRTEANYGYTF
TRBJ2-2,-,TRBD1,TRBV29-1,TGCAGCGCCGGGACAGGGACCACCGGGGAGCTGTTTTTT,CSAGTGTTGELFF
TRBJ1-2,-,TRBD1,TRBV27,TGTGCCAGCAGTTCCCCGTCCCGGGACAGAGAGGCTAACTATGGCTACACCTTC,CASSSPSRDREANYGYTF
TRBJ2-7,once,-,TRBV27,TGTGCCAGCGCGGGGCACCTCAGGGCCTACGAGCAGTACTTC,CASAGHLRAYEQYF
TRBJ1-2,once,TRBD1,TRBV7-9,TGTGCCAGCAGCACCTTGGGACAGGGGCCGCTAGACTATGGCTACACCTTC,CASSTLGQGPLDYGYTF
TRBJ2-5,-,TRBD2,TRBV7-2,TGTGCCAGCAGCCCAGACGGACTAGCGTCTGGTTTGGAGACCCAGTACTTC,CASSPDGLASGLETQYF
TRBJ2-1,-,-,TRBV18,TGTGCCAGCTCACCCGCGGAAAGGCTTTCCTACAATGAGCAGTTCTTC,CASSPAERLSYNEQFF
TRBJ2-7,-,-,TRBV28,TGTGCCAGCAGTTTACCCGCGGAACTGGGGGCTGAGCAGTACTTC,CASSLPAELGAEQYF
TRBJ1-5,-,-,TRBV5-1,TGCGCCAGCAGCCCAACAGGGACAAATCAGCCCCAGCATTTT,CASSPTGTNQPQHF
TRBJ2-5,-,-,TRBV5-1,TGCGCCAGCAGCTTGGGTTCTGGGTCCAGGGAGACCCAGTACTTC,CASSLGSGSRETQYF
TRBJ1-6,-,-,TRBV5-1,TGCGCCAGCCCACCGGGGGGGTTTGAAAAGTCACCCCTCCACTTT,CASPPGGFEKSPLHF
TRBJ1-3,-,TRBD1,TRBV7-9,TGTGCCAGCAGCTCCCGGACAGGGGAGAGAACGGGGGCTGGAAACACCATATATTTT,CASSSRTGERTGAGNTIYF
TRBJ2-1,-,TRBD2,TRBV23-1,TGCGCCAGCAGTCCCGGGACTAGCGGGAGGGAAAGCTTGTACAATGAGCAGTTCTTC,CASSPGTSGRESLYNEQFF
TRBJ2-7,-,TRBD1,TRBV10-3,TGTGCCATCAGAGGGGGGACAGGTGGGAGCGAGCAGTACTTC,CAIRGGTGGSEQYF